The rows below give T cell receptor beta chains drawn from one sample of a study of lymphopenia after photon versus proton radiotherapy. Generated by immunoSEQ multiplex PCR, the TCRdb table keeps only in-frame clones and is missing some. In the table there are approximately 170,000 clones, about nine tenths of which are singletons. The sample here was peripheral blood, taken from a patient treated with photon-based radiotherapy. The receptors shown here come from a man aged 50 to 59 with gastric cancer. Both conserved end residues are part of each CDR3. The order of the fields is D gene, J gene, V gene, clone size, CDR3 DNA, CDR3 protein. D genes are given only for firm matches. Rows give clone size only sometimes, using once, few, many, or a class for an expanded clone.

.	TRBJ2-7	TRBV7-9	.	TGTGCCAGCAGCTTAGGTGATGGGGGGCGCAGATACGAGCAGTACTTC	CASSLGDGGRRYEQYF
.	TRBJ1-1	TRBV29-1	.	TGCGGAGGGGCGTCCACTGAAGCTTTCTTT	CGGASTEAFF
.	TRBJ2-7	TRBV5-4	.	TGTGCCAGCAGCTTGGAGGGTCGTAACGAGCAGTACTTC	CASSLEGRNEQYF
.	TRBJ1-4	TRBV30	.	TGTGCCTGGAGCCCGGATTACCCGGCAAAACTGTTTTTT	CAWSPDYPAKLFF
.	TRBJ2-7	TRBV30	.	TGTGCCTGGAGCCAACTGAACTCCCCGGGGATCTACGAGCAGTACTTC	CAWSQLNSPGIYEQYF
TRBD1	TRBJ1-1	TRBV27	.	TGTGCCAGCAGGACCTGGACAGGGATCGGCACTGAAGCTTTCTTT	CASRTWTGIGTEAFF
.	TRBJ2-5	TRBV18	.	TGTGCCAGCTCAAGGATTCCGGGACTGGGGGAGACCCAGTACTTC	CASSRIPGLGETQYF
.	TRBJ1-1	TRBV9	.	TGTGCCAGCAGCGTAGTCCAGGGCGAAGCTTTCTTT	CASSVVQGEAFF
.	TRBJ2-5	TRBV5-4	.	TGTGCCAGCAGCTCGAGGACAGCGGTAGAGACCCAGTACTTC	CASSSRTAVETQYF
TRBD1	TRBJ2-7	TRBV5-4	.	TGTGCCAGCAGCTCCGCGGACAGGGGAGACGAGCAGTACTTC	CASSSADRGDEQYF
.	TRBJ1-3	TRBV5-4	.	TGTGCCAGCAGCTTGGCCTTATCGGCTGGAAACACCATATATTTT	CASSLALSAGNTIYF
.	TRBJ2-1	TRBV11-3	.	TGTGCCAGCAGCTTGGTCCCCTACAATGAGCAGTTCTTC	CASSLVPYNEQFF
.	TRBJ1-2	TRBV6-5	.	TGTGCCAGCAGGCCTGAGGGGCTGCTTAACTATGGCTACACCTTC	CASRPEGLLNYGYTF
.	TRBJ2-1	TRBV6-1	.	TGTGCCAGCAGTGGGGCCGAGTACAATGAGCAGTTCTTC	CASSGAEYNEQFF
TRBD1	TRBJ1-2	TRBV5-4	.	TGTGCCAGCAGCTTCGGCATCGGACAGGGAAACTATGGCTACACCTTC	CASSFGIGQGNYGYTF
.	TRBJ1-5	TRBV5-6	.	TGTGCCAGCAGCCAAGACAAGGGGGGGAATCAGCCCCAGCATTTT	CASSQDKGGNQPQHF
.	TRBJ2-3	TRBV28	.	TGTGCCAGCAGTCCCTCCCATGGAGGGCTTGCTGATACGCAGTATTTT	CASSPSHGGLADTQYF
.	TRBJ2-2	TRBV18	.	TGTGCCAGCTCACCAGGAGAAGGACCCAACACCGGGGAGCTGTTTTTT	CASSPGEGPNTGELFF
.	TRBJ2-2	TRBV6-6	.	TGTGCCAGCAGTCACCGCGAGCCCAACACCGGGGAGCTGTTTTTT	CASSHREPNTGELFF
.	TRBJ2-1	TRBV28	.	TGTGCCAGCAGAGGCCCCCTCCAAGGTGATGAGCAGTTCTTC	CASRGPLQGDEQFF
TRBD2	TRBJ2-2	TRBV30	.	TGTGCCTGGAGTGTACGGGGTAGCGGGAGCGCGAACACCGGGGAGCTGTTTTTT	CAWSVRGSGSANTGELFF
TRBD1	TRBJ1-2	TRBV15	.	TGTGCCACCAGCAGAGATGGGGACAGGATCCTCTATGGCTACACCTTC	CATSRDGDRILYGYTF
.	TRBJ1-1	TRBV5-4	.	TGTGCCAGCAGCTTGTCCCAGGGGAACACTGAAGCTTTCTTT	CASSLSQGNTEAFF
.	TRBJ2-7	TRBV9	.	TGTGCCAGCAGCGTAGGGACGGGACACTACGAGCAGTACTTC	CASSVGTGHYEQYF
.	TRBJ1-1	TRBV9	.	TGTGCCAGCAGCGCCAAAGGAGGGGTTGATGTCACTGAAGCTTTCTTT	CASSAKGGVDVTEAFF
.	TRBJ1-4	TRBV19	.	TGTGCCAGTACCATTCAGGCTTCCGGGTTAGGAAAACTGTTTTTT	CASTIQASGLGKLFF
.	TRBJ2-3	TRBV6-5	few	TGTGCCAGCAGTTACTCGAGAGAGAACACAGATACGCAGTATTTT	CASSYSRENTDTQYF
.	TRBJ1-3	TRBV11-2	.	TGTGCCAGCAGCTTAGCCGGGACATTTGGAAACACCATATATTTT	CASSLAGTFGNTIYF